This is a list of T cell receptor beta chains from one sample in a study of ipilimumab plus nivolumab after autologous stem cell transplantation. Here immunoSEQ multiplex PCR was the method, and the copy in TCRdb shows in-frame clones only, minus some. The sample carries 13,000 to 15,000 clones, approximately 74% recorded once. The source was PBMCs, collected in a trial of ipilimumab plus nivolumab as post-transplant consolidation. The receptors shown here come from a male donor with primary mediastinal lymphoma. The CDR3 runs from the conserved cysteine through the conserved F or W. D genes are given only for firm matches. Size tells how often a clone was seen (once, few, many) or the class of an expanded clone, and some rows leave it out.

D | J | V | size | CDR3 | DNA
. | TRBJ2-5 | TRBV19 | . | CASRQTPGAETQYF | TGTGCCAGTAGGCAGACGCCGGGGGCCGAGACCCAGTACTTC
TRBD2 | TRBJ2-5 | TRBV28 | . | CASSPGVAGGGETQYF | TGTGCCAGCAGTCCCGGGGTAGCGGGAGGGGGGGAGACCCAGTACTTC
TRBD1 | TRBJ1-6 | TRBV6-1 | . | CASSVHRGPLHF | TGTGCCAGCAGTGTCCACAGGGGCCCCCTCCACTTT
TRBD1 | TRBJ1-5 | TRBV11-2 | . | CASSETGGSNQPQHF | TGTGCCAGCAGCGAAACAGGGGGAAGCAATCAGCCCCAGCATTTT
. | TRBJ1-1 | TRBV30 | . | CAWSRDLNTEAFF | TGTGCCTGGAGTCGGGACCTGAACACTGAAGCTTTCTTT
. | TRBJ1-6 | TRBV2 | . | CASSRGNSPLHF | TGTGCCAGCAGTCGTGGGAATTCACCCCTCCACTTT
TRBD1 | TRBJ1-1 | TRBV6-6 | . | CASSYLTAGGEAFF | TGTGCCAGCAGTTACCTGACCGCAGGGGGTGAAGCTTTCTTT
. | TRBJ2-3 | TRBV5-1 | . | CASREGRDTQYF | TGCGCCAGCAGGGAGGGAAGGGATACGCAGTATTTT
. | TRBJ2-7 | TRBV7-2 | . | CASSQGTPHYEQYF | TGTGCCAGCAGCCAGGGAACACCGCACTACGAGCAGTACTTC
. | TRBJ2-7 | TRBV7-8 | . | CASSANPPTGIDEQYF | TGTGCCAGCAGCGCAAACCCCCCCACAGGGATCGACGAGCAGTACTTC
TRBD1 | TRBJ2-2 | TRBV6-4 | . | CASSDFHRGGTGELFF | TGTGCCAGCAGTGACTTCCACAGGGGCGGGACCGGGGAGCTGTTTTTT
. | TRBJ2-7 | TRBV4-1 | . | CASSLSGGSYEQYF | TGCGCCAGCAGCCTGTCAGGCGGCTCCTACGAGCAGTACTTC
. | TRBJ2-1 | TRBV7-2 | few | CASSDGRNSYNEQFF | TGTGCCAGCAGCGACGGACGGAACTCCTACAATGAGCAGTTCTTC
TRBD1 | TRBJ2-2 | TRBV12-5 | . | CASGLRQGAFGELFF | TGTGCTAGTGGTTTGAGACAGGGGGCATTCGGGGAGCTGTTTTTT
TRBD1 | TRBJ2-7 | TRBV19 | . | CASSSRTGGANEQYF | TGTGCCAGTAGTTCCCGGACAGGGGGTGCGAACGAGCAGTACTTC
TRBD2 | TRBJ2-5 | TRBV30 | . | CAWSVPGGGQETQYF | TGTGCCTGGAGTGTCCCGGGGGGGGGCCAAGAGACCCAGTACTTC
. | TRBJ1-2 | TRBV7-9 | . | CASSLEGFNGYTF | TGTGCCAGCAGCTTAGAGGGGTTTAATGGCTACACCTTC
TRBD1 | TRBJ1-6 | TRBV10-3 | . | CAISDPRGTGDSPLHF | TGTGCCATCAGTGACCCGAGAGGGACAGGGGATTCACCCCTCCACTTT
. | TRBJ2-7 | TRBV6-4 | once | CAITHRVGGYEQYF | TGTGCCATTACGCATAGGGTGGGGGGCTACGAGCAGTACTTC
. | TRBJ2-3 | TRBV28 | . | CASSAGQSADTQYF | TGTGCCAGCAGTGCCGGACAGTCGGCAGATACGCAGTATTTT
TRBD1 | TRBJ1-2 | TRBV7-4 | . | CASSPVTGGGNYGYTF | TGTGCCAGCAGCCCGGTGACAGGGGGCGGAAACTATGGCTACACCTTC
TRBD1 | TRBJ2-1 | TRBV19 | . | CASSGRGQGHEQFF | TGTGCCAGTAGTGGGAGGGGACAGGGGCATGAGCAGTTCTTC
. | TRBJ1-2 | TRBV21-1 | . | CASSKVSLRKTNYGYTF | TGTGCCAGCAGCAAAGTGAGTCTGAGGAAGACTAACTATGGCTACACCTTC
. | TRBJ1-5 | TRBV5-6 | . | CASSLGLLNQPQHF | TGTGCCAGCAGCTTGGGCCTCTTGAATCAGCCCCAGCATTTT
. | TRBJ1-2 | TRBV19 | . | CASSIPGSPYYGYTF | TGTGCCAGTAGTATCCCGGGCAGCCCATACTATGGCTACACCTTC
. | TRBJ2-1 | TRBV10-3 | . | CAISRTEDNEQFF | TGTGCCATCAGCCGGACTGAGGACAATGAGCAGTTCTTC
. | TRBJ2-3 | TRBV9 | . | CASSVGGSRTDTQYF | TGTGCCAGCAGCGTAGGTGGGAGCCGCACAGATACGCAGTATTTT
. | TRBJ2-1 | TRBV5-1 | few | CASSLAVAVYNEQFF | TGCGCCAGCAGCTTGGCGGTAGCGGTCTACAATGAGCAGTTCTTC
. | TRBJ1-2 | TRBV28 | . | CASSWSVNYGYTF | TGTGCCAGCAGTTGGTCAGTTAACTATGGCTACACCTTC
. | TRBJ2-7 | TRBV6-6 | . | CASSSAGPPYEQYF | TGTGCCAGCAGTTCGGCGGGGCCGCCCTACGAGCAGTACTTC
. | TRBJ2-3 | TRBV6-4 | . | CASKGNGRESDTQYF | TGTGCCAGCAAGGGGAACGGTCGGGAGTCAGATACGCAGTATTTT
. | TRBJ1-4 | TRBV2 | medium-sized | CASSEPGQTDEKLFF | TGTGCCAGCAGTGAACCCGGACAGACGGATGAAAAACTGTTTTTT
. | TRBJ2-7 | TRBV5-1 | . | CASSFGLRDYEQYF | TGCGCCAGCAGCTTCGGACTCCGGGACTACGAGCAGTACTTC
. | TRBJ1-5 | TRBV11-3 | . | CASSSRSCGPHQPQHF | TGTGCCAGCAGCTCCCGATCTTGCGGGCCCCATCAGCCCCAGCATTTT
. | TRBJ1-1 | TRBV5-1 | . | CASSGRGRNTEAFF | TGCGCCAGCAGCGGGAGGGGTAGGAACACTGAAGCTTTCTTT
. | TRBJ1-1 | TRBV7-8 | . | CASSQSPYDEAFF | TGTGCCAGCAGCCAGAGCCCTTACGATGAAGCTTTCTTT
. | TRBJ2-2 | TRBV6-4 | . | CASSDTNTGELFF | TGTGCCAGCAGTGACACCAACACCGGGGAGCTGTTTTTT
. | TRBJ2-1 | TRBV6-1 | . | CASSAAGVYNEQFF | TGTGCCAGCAGTGCAGCTGGGGTATACAATGAGCAGTTCTTC
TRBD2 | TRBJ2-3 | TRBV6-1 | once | CASSEASGLIDTQYF | TGTGCCAGCAGTGAAGCGTCGGGACTAATAGATACGCAGTATTTT
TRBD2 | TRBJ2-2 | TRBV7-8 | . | CASSPSGANTGELFF | TGTGCCAGCAGCCCCAGCGGGGCGAACACCGGGGAGCTGTTTTTT
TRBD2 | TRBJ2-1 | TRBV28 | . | CASSSRTSGSMPSYNEQFF | TGTGCCAGCAGTTCCAGGACTAGCGGGAGCATGCCGTCCTACAATGAGCAGTTCTTC
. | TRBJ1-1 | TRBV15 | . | CATSRGGSANTEAFF | TGTGCCACCAGCAGAGGGGGGTCGGCGAACACTGAAGCTTTCTTT
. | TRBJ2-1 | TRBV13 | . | CASSHLAESGGEQFF | TGTGCCAGCAGCCACCTAGCGGAATCAGGGGGGGAGCAGTTCTTC
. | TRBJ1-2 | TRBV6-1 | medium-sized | CASSEGAAGPMSSGYTF | TGTGCCAGCAGTGAAGGGGCGGCAGGGCCGATGTCTTCTGGCTACACCTTC
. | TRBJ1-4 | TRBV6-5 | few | CASSPWGREEKLFF | TGTGCCAGCAGCCCCTGGGGGCGGGAAGAAAAACTGTTTTTT
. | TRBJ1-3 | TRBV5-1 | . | CASSLAGSSGNTIYF | TGCGCCAGCAGCTTGGCAGGGAGCTCTGGAAACACCATATATTTT
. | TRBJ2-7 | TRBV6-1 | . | CASTPRLSYEQYF | TGTGCCAGCACACCCAGACTATCCTACGAGCAGTACTTC
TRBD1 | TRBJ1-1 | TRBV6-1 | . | CASTPTGGIGTEAFF | TGTGCCAGCACCCCTACAGGGGGCATAGGCACTGAAGCTTTCTTT
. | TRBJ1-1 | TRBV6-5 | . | CASSFGWRGRGTEAFF | TGTGCCAGCAGTTTTGGTTGGCGAGGGCGAGGCACTGAAGCTTTCTTT
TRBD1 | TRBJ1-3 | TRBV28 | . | CAILDRARSGNTIYF | TGTGCCATCCTAGACAGGGCCAGAAGTGGAAACACCATATATTTT
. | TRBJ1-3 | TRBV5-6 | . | CASSLWGTPLYF | TGTGCCAGCAGCTTATGGGGGACACCCCTATATTTT
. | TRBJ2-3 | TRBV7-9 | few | CASSPRGPDTQYF | TGTGCCAGCAGCCCCCGGGGCCCAGATACGCAGTATTTT
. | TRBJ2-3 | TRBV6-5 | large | CASRRPGEDTQYF | TGTGCCAGCAGGAGGCCCGGGGAAGATACGCAGTATTTT
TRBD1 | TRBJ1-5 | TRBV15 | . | CATSRDRTGPQPQHF | TGTGCCACCAGCAGAGATCGGACAGGGCCTCAGCCCCAGCATTTT
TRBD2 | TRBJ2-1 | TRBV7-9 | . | CASSLGSGGYNEQFF | TGTGCCAGCAGCTTAGGTAGCGGGGGCTACAATGAGCAGTTCTTC
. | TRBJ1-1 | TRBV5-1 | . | CASSLKGTEAFF | TGCGCCAGCAGCTTGAAAGGGACTGAAGCTTTCTTT
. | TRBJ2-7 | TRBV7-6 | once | CASSLAGQGVYEQYF | TGTGCCAGCAGCTTAGCTGGGCAGGGAGTCTACGAGCAGTACTTC
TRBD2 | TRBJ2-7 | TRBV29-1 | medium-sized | CSASGTSGSYEQYF | TGCAGCGCCTCCGGGACTAGCGGCTCCTACGAGCAGTACTTC
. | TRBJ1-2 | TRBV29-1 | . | CSGGPVGGYTF | TGCAGCGGGGGGCCCGTCGGGGGCTACACCTTC